The 25 T cell receptor beta chains below come from one sample, sequenced in a study of T cell responses to AZD1222 COVID-19 vaccine. The assay was immunoSEQ multiplex PCR, and TCRdb's table has in-frame clones only and misses some. The sample includes some 120,000 clones, 70% to 90% of them seen just once. Sample: peripheral blood, taken on day 0 of MenACWY control vaccination. Receptors were obtained from an adult in good health.

This clone turned up a few times. J is TRBJ1-2 and V is TRBV15; D is uncertain. The V and J ends lost 0 bases and 3 bases respectively, with 17 bases between them. CDR1 is LNHNV, CDR2 YYDKDF, per germline (reference sequence). The CDR3 is 17 amino acids. CDR3 region: CATSRDLIATFDYGYTF. The CDR3, as DNA: TGTGCCACCAGCAGAGATCTTATCGCGACGTTCGACTATGGCTACACCTTC. The full variable domain, with the rest looked up from reference TRBV15 and TRBJ1-2, is DAMVIQNPRYQVTQFGKPVTLSCSQTLNHNVMYWYQQKSSQAPKLLFHYYDKDFNNEADTPDNFQSRRPNTSFCFLDIRSPGLGDTAMYLCATSRDLIATFDYGYTFGSGTRLTVV.

J is TRBJ2-7 and V is TRBV4-1; D is tentatively TRBD1 or TRBD2 (6 bases each). V lost 0 bases, J lost 2 bases, and 8 bases lay in between. CDR3 size: 14 residues. The germline V gene has CDR1 MGHRA and CDR2 YSYEKL. The CDR3, as DNA: TGCGCCAGCAGCCAAGAAGGGGGGCCCTACGAGCAGTACTTC. The encoded protein is CASSQEGGPYEQYF.

This clone was observed a single time. The J gene is TRBJ1-1, the V gene TRBV5-4; 10 nucleotides match TRBD1. J lost 1 base, V lost 7 bases, and 7 bases had no gene match. CDR1 and CDR2 (germline): SGHNT, YYREEE (reference sequence). The CDR3 is 15 residues long. The CDR3 DNA sequence: TGTGCCAGCGGCCCCTGGACAGGGGGGAACACTGAAGCTTTCTTT. Encoded protein: CASGPWTGGNTEAFF.

The V gene is TRBV4-3, the J gene TRBJ2-7; TRBD2 agrees at 12 bases. With V trimmed by 4 bases and J by 5 bases, 9 bases remained unmatched. The CDR3 contains 16 residues. Germline lookup yields CDR1 LGHNA and CDR2 YSLEER. The CDR3 DNA reads TGCGCCAGCAGCCTAGCCCTGACTAGCGGGGGAGACGAGCAGTACTTC. It codes for CASSLALTSGGDEQYF.

The J gene is TRBJ2-2, the V gene TRBV3-1 (or the pseudogene TRBV3-2), with D maybe TRBD2 (5 bases). The germline gives CDR1 LGHDT, CDR2 YNNKEL (reference sequence). V shed 2 bases and J shed 0 bases, with 10 bases lying between them. The CDR3 totals 16 residues. For the CDR3, the DNA is TGTGCCAGCAGCCAAAATGCGGGTTCGAACACCGGGGAGCTGTTTTTT. The encoded protein is CASSQNAGSNTGELFF.

The V and J genes are TRBV7-8 and TRBJ2-7, with 14 bases matching TRBD2. The CDR3 totals 16 residues. Germline CDR1 and CDR2: SGHVS and FQNEAQ. Germline trimming cut 6 bases from V and 7 bases from J; bases unmatched to any gene: 11. CDR3 bases: TGTGCCAGCAGTTCCGGACTAGCGGGGGGCGTGGGGGAGCAGTACTTC. Protein sequence: CASSSGLAGGVGEQYF.

This clone qualifies as medium-sized. This chain joins TRBV19 and TRBJ1-6, with TRBD1 as a possible D gene (6 bases). The CDR3 runs 14 residues. Trimming left V 5 bases short and J 11 bases short, with 16 bases between. The germline V gene has CDR1 LNHDA and CDR2 SQIVND (reference sequence). The CDR3 loop reads CASSAQGDRTPLHF. The CDR3 DNA sequence: TGTGCCAGTAGTGCACAGGGAGATCGGACACCCCTCCACTTT.

This clone was seen many times. This chain links TRBV4-1 with TRBJ2-7; no firm D call. The germline V gene encodes CDR1 MGHRA and CDR2 YSYEKL. Trimming stripped 1 base from V and 0 bases from J, with 10 bases between. This CDR3 spans 15 amino acids. CDR3 region: CASSQGMTASYEQYF. The CDR3 DNA reads TGCGCCAGCAGCCAAGGGATGACGGCCTCCTACGAGCAGTACTTC.

The rearrangement uses TRBV4-1 and TRBJ2-1; the match to TRBD2 covers 10 bases. V shed 0 bases and J 10 bases; nucleotides not matched to a gene: 6. The length of the CDR3 is 15 residues. Germline-derived CDR1 and CDR2 are MGHRA and YSYEKL. CDR3 sequence reads: CASSQERLAGEEQFF. The CDR3 nucleotides read TGCGCCAGCAGCCAAGAAAGGCTAGCGGGGGAAGAGCAGTTCTTC.

This clone occurred a few times. The V gene is TRBV13, the J gene TRBJ1-1; TRBD1 might be the D (6 bases). The CDR3 has 14 residues. The V end was cut by 7 bases, the J end by 0 bases, with 12 bases between. In germline, CDR1 is PRHDT, CDR2 FYEKMQ (reference sequence). CDR3 sequence (DNA): TGTGCCAGCACCCGAGGACAGCTGAACACTGAAGCTTTCTTT. This codes for CASTRGQLNTEAFF.

CDR3 region: CASSTSGTETIHGYTF. The CDR3 DNA follows: TGTGCCAGTAGTACTTCCGGGACAGAAACTATCCATGGCTACACCTTC. The chain is built from TRBV19 and TRBJ1-2, with 7 nucleotides matching TRBD1. After removal of 4 bases from V and 6 bases from J, the junction contained 14 bases not matched to a gene. The germline V gene encodes CDR1 LNHDA and CDR2 SQIVND (reference sequence). There are 16 residues in the CDR3.

The gene calls are TRBV28 and TRBJ2-2, with 11 bases identical to TRBD1. V gave up 6 bases and J gave up 4 bases; unmatched junction bases: 4. Looked up from germline, CDR1 is MDHEN and CDR2 is SYDVKM. The CDR3 contains 15 residues. CDR3 coding DNA: TGTGCCAGCAGGTGGGACAGGGGGTTCACCGGGGAGCTGTTTTTT. It encodes CASRWDRGFTGELFF.

The chain couples TRBV4-2 to TRBJ2-3; D could derive from TRBD1 or TRBD2 (5 bases each). CDR3 size: 14 residues. V shed 3 bases and J shed 2 bases, with 9 bases lying between them. Germline V gives CDR1 LGHNA, CDR2 YNFKEQ. CDR3 loop: CASSHLGVTDTQYF. DNA of the CDR3: TGTGCCAGCAGCCACCTGGGGGTCACAGATACGCAGTATTTT.

The chain recombines TRBV6-2 or TRBV6-3 with TRBJ2-5; 8 nucleotides agree with TRBD2. V lost 5 bases, J lost 0 bases, and 8 bases stayed unmatched. The CDR3 is 16 amino acids. Germline V lookup: CDR1 MNHEY, CDR2 SVGEGT. CDR3 nucleotide sequence: TGTGCCAGCAGTCAGGCCGGGACTAGTTACCAAGAGACCCAGTACTTC. Its protein is CASSQAGTSYQETQYF.

The chain joins TRBV6-5 to TRBJ1-4, with D perhaps TRBD1 (6 bases). V was trimmed by 5 bases and J by 8 bases, leaving 15 bases between them. The CDR3 runs 14 residues. From germline, CDR1 is MNHEY and CDR2 SVGAGI. The CDR3 loop is CASSLGRGQEKLFF. CDR3 DNA sequence: TGTGCCAGCAGTCTCGGGCGGGGGCAGGAAAAACTGTTTTTT.

A few counts support this clone. This sequence joins TRBV6-2 or TRBV6-3 and TRBJ1-2, with a tentative D call TRBD1 (6 bases). The germline V gene has CDR1 MNHEY and CDR2 SVGEGT. There are 14 residues in the CDR3. The ends were cut back, 6 bases at V and 4 bases at J, with 15 bases in the middle. The CDR3 here is CASSPGQWVYGYTF. As DNA, the CDR3 is TGTGCCAGCAGCCCCGGACAGTGGGTCTATGGCTACACCTTC.

The V gene is TRBV2, the J gene TRBJ1-2; TRBD1 might be the D (6 bases). Per the germline V gene, CDR1 is SNHLY and CDR2 is FYNNEI. V was pared by 4 bases and J by 4 bases, with 13 bases between. This CDR3 has 14 amino acids. The CDR3 sequence: CASSAETGTYGYTF. CDR3 nucleotides: TGTGCCAGCAGTGCCGAAACAGGGACCTATGGCTACACCTTC.

The CDR3 is CASSPNTGRHSYEQYF. The CDR3 coding sequence is TGTGCCAGCTCACCTAACACAGGGAGACACTCCTACGAGCAGTACTTC. The chain uses TRBV18 and TRBJ2-7; D is perhaps TRBD1 (6 bases). CDR1 and CDR2 (germline): KGHSH, LQKENI. The CDR3 has 16 residues. The V gene lost 3 bases and the J gene lost 0 bases, with 15 bases spanning the gap.

The rearrangement joins TRBV18 to TRBJ1-5; no reliable D call. Germline V gene sequence: CDR1 KGHSH, CDR2 LQKENI. The CDR3 loop spans 15 amino acids. V was shortened by 3 bases and J by 0 bases, with 9 bases between the two germline ends. The CDR3 reads CASSPSPYSNQPQHF. The CDR3 DNA follows: TGTGCCAGCTCACCGTCTCCATATAGCAATCAGCCCCAGCATTTT.

The chain is built from TRBV7-2 and TRBJ2-4; 7 bases agree with TRBD1. Per the germline V gene, CDR1 is SGHTA and CDR2 is FQGNSA. The CDR3 contains 13 residues. Germline trimming cut 5 bases from V and 10 bases from J; bases unmatched to any gene: 8. CDR3 residues: CASSLRGQQIQYF. As DNA, the CDR3 is TGTGCCAGCAGCCTTAGGGGACAGCAGATTCAGTACTTC.

The chain employs TRBV24-1 and TRBJ1-2, with 7 bases aligning to TRBD1. With 3 bases clipped from V and 4 bases from J, the junction kept 13 bases outside the gene matches. The CDR3 has 17 residues. Germline V gene sequence: CDR1 KGHDR, CDR2 SFDVKD. The CDR3 spells CATSDGLQGPTLYGYTF. CDR3 coding DNA: TGTGCCACCAGTGATGGTTTACAGGGGCCCACCCTCTATGGCTACACCTTC.

This chain joins TRBV7-2 and TRBJ2-2; unclear D gene. This CDR3 is 14 amino acids long. CDR1 and CDR2 (germline): SGHTA, FQGNSA. V was pared by 1 base and J by 0 bases, with 3 bases between. The CDR3 sequence: CASSLVANTGELFF. CDR3 DNA: TGTGCCAGCAGCTTAGTTGCGAACACCGGGGAGCTGTTTTTT.

This rearrangement joins TRBV7-2 to TRBJ2-7; no reliable D call. Trimming cost V 5 bases and J 6 bases, with 17 bases left between them. From germline, CDR1 is SGHTA and CDR2 FQGNSA. The CDR3 has 14 amino acids. CDR3 loop: CASSPLGLASEQYF. Here the CDR3 DNA reads TGTGCCAGCAGCCCCCTCGGCCTGGCCTCCGAGCAGTACTTC. The variable domain in full, completed from reference TRBV7-2 and TRBJ2-7, reads GAGVSQSPSNKVTEKGKDVELRCDPISGHTALYWYRQSLGQGLEFLIYFQGNSAPDKSGLPSDRFSAERTGGSVSTLTIQRTQQEDSAVYLCASSPLGLASEQYFGPGTRLTVT.

The V call is TRBV3-1 (or the pseudogene TRBV3-2), the J call TRBJ1-1, with D unresolved. Trimming cost V 0 bases and J 0 bases, with 8 bases left between them. This CDR3 spans 15 amino acids. The V gene's germline CDR1 is LGHDT and CDR2 YNNKEL (reference sequence). CDR3 sequence (DNA): TGTGCCAGCAGCCAAGATGTGGGTCTGAACACTGAAGCTTTCTTT. Encoded protein: CASSQDVGLNTEAFF.

This chain uses TRBV19 with TRBJ2-3; 7 nucleotides match TRBD1. V shed 10 bases, J shed 5 bases, and the junction held 18 bases outside the gene matches. The CDR3 has 16 amino acids. CDR1 is LNHDA and CDR2 is SQIVND in the germline V gene (reference sequence). Here the CDR3 DNA reads TGTGCCACCGTGGATGACAGGGCGAGGGGACAAGATACGCAGTATTTT. It encodes CATVDDRARGQDTQYF.